The TCR beta chain described here comes from a study of human T cells and chemical hapten exposure. The germline gives CDR1 MNHEY, CDR2 SVGEGT. The length of the CDR3 is 15 residues. The V and J ends lost 5 bases and 0 bases respectively, with 12 bases between them. Study-wide findings and caveats: Compared with pre-sensitization or healthy control sets, expanded TCRs clustered more.

In TCRdb, the RACE reads were re-called with MiXCR into one record per CDR3 protein. The repertoire has some 380,000 distinct CDR3 sequences, roughly 4.8% of them found once; the top ten carry 2% to 2.5%. Regarding this clonotype: The antigen is unknown.

Time point of the sample: patch test 1, 2 weeks after DPC sensitization. Treatment in this sample: therapeutic diphenylcyclopropenone sensitization with weekly scalp DPC. This receptor was obtained from a woman aged 50 to 60 with alopecia areata. Some clones in this sample may be carry-over from other donors' samples. The source was whole blood, collected in connection with sensitization to the hapten diphenylcyclopropenone (DPC). The chain is built from TRBV6-2 or TRBV6-3 and TRBJ2-3; D possibly corresponds to TRBD1 (5 bases). The CDR3 here is CASSRSGFSTDTQYF. In DNA form, the CDR3 reads TGTGCCAGCAGTCGCTCAGGGTTCAGCACAGATACGCAGTATTTT.